This is a list of T cell receptor beta chains from one sample in a study of OX40 agonist ivuxolimab in advanced cancers. Sequencing was performed with immunoSEQ multiplex PCR; in TCRdb, only in-frame clones are kept and a portion is missing. The sample yields some 96,000 clones, approximately 91% seen once. Sequencing used CD4+ or CD8+ T cells sorted from blood, obtained in a trial of the OX40 agonist ivuxolimab. Every receptor here comes from an adult with an advanced solid tumor such as melanoma, head and neck, liver or kidney cancer. Each CDR3 is given with its conserved first and last residue. The D gene is left open where the match is weak. Expanded clones are given a class, and other clones once, few, many or no size at all.

length	V	size	D	J	CDR3	DNA
14	TRBV28	NA	NA	TRBJ1-5	CASRLGGVVSPQHF	TGTGCCAGCAGGCTTGGGGGAGTCGTCTCGCCCCAGCATTTT
14	TRBV19	NA	NA	TRBJ1-4	CASIGRTWDEKLFF	TGTGCCAGTATAGGACGGACATGGGATGAAAAACTGTTTTTT
13	TRBV18	NA	NA	TRBJ2-3	CASSPRITDTQYF	TGTGCCAGCTCACCGCGAATTACAGATACGCAGTATTTT
12	TRBV19	few	NA	TRBJ2-2	CASTRTTGELFF	TGTGCCAGTACCAGGACCACCGGGGAGCTGTTTTTT
16	TRBV6-1	NA	NA	TRBJ1-1	CASSVTDPGAGTEAFF	TGTGCCAGCAGTGTAACCGACCCAGGGGCGGGCACTGAAGCTTTCTTT
17	TRBV28	once	NA	TRBJ2-2	CASSSPILRGSPGELFF	TGTGCCAGCAGTTCACCTATTTTGAGGGGATCCCCCGGGGAGCTGTTTTTT
16	TRBV7-9	NA	NA	TRBJ2-3	CASSLSAPGKTDTQYF	TGTGCCAGCAGCTTGTCCGCCCCAGGCAAAACAGATACGCAGTATTTT
16	TRBV19	NA	TRBD1	TRBJ2-2	CASSIDWAGGTGELFF	TGTGCCAGTAGTATAGATTGGGCAGGGGGCACCGGGGAGCTGTTTTTT
14	TRBV5-6	NA	TRBD1	TRBJ2-7	CASSLQGPPYEQYF	TGTGCCAGCAGCTTACAGGGGCCGCCCTACGAGCAGTACTTC
13	TRBV19	NA	NA	TRBJ2-4	CASSTEAKNIQYF	TGTGCCAGTAGTACAGAAGCCAAAAACATTCAGTACTTC
15	TRBV10-1	NA	NA	TRBJ1-6	CASSDGSSYNSPLHF	TGCGCCAGCTCAGACGGGAGCTCCTATAATTCACCCCTCCACTTT